This TCR beta chain was identified during a study of T cell repertoires in cytomegalovirus infection. A word on this clonotype: Its antigen is currently unknown.

TCRdb ran MiXCR on the reads and lists one entry per CDR3 protein. This table has over 55,000 distinct CDR3 sequences, 20% to 25% appearing once. The specimen comprised CD8+ T cells from cultured PBMCs, sampled from culture after CMV antigen stimulation. This TCR derives from a human donor in good health (CMV status not recorded). Some clones in this sample may be carry-over from other donors' samples.

The DNA for the CDR3 is TGTGCCAGCAGTCGCCGACAGCCTTTCTACAATGAGCAGTTCTTC. Amino acids: CASSRRQPFYNEQFF. The V and J genes are TRBV12-3 or TRBV12-4 and TRBJ2-1; maybe TRBD1 (5 bases). The CDR3 consists of 15 residues. Trimming pared 5 bases from V and 3 bases from J, leaving 14 bases between.